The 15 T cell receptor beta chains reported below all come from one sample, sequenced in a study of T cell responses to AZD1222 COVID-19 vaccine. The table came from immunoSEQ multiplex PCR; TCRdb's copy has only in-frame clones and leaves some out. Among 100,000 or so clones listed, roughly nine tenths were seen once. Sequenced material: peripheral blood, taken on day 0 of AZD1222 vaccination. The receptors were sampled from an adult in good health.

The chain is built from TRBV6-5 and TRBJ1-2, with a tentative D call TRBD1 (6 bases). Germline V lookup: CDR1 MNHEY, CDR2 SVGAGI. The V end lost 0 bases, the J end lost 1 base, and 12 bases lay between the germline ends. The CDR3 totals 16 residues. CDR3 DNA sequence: TGTGCCAGCAGTTACTCGGCAGGGGCGATTAACTATGGCTACACCTTC. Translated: CASSYSAGAINYGYTF.

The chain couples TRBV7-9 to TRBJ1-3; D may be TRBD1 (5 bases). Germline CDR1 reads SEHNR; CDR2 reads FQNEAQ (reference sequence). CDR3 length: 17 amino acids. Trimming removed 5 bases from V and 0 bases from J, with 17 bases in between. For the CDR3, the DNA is TGTGCCAGCAGCCGGGTTCTGGGGCGTCCCTCTGGAAACACCATATATTTT. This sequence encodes CASSRVLGRPSGNTIYF. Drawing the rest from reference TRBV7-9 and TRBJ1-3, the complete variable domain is DTGVSQNPRHKITKRGQNVTFRCDPISEHNRLYWYRQTLGQGPEFLTYFQNEAQLEKSRLLSDRFSAERPKGSFSTLEIQRTEQGDSAMYLCASSRVLGRPSGNTIYFGEGSWLTVV.

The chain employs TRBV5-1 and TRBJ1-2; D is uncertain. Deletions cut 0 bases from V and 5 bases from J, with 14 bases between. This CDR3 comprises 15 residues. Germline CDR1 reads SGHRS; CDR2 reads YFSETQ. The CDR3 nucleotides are TGCGCCAGCAGCTTGGGGTTAGGAAGTTTTTATGGCTACACCTTC. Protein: CASSLGLGSFYGYTF.

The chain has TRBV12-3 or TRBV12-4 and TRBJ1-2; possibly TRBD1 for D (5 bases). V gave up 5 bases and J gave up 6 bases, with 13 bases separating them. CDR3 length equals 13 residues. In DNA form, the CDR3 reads TGTGCCAGCAGTCCAAACGTGGGACATGGCTACACCTTC. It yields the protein CASSPNVGHGYTF.

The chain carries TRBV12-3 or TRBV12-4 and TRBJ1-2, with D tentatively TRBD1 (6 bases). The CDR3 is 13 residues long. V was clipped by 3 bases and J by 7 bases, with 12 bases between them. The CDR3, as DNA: TGTGCCAGCAGTTTCGGGGGGCAGGTTGGCTACACCTTC. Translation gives CASSFGGQVGYTF.

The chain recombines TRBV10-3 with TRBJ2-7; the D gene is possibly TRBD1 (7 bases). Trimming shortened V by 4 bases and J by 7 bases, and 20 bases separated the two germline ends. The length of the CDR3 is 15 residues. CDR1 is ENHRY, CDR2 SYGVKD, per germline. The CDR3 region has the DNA TGTGCCATCAGTGGCCGAGGGGGCCTGGCGGGAGAGCAGTACTTC. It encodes CAISGRGGLAGEQYF.

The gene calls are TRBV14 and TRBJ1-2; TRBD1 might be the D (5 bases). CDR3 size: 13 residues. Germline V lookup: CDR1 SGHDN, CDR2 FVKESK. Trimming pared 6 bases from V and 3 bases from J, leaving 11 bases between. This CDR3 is CASSLDTDYGYTF. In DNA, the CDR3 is TGTGCCAGCAGTCTGGACACGGACTATGGCTACACCTTC.

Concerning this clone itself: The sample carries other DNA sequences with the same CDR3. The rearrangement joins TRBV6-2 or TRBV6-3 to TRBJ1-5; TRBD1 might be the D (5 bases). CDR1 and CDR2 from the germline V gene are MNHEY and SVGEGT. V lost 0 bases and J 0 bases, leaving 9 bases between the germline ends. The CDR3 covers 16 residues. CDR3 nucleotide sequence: TGTGCCAGCAGTTACTCCGGGGCCCTTAGCAATCAGCCCCAGCATTTT. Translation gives CASSYSGALSNQPQHF.

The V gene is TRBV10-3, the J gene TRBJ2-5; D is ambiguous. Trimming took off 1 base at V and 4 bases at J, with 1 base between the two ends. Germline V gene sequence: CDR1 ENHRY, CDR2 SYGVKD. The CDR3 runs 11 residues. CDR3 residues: CAISELETQYF. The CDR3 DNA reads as TGTGCCATCAGTGAGTTAGAGACCCAGTACTTC.

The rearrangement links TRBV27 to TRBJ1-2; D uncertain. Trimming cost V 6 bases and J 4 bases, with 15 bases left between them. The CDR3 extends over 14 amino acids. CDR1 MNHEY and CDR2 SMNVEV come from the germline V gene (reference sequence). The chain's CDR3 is CASSSTPTFYGYTF. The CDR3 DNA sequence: TGTGCCAGCAGCTCAACACCAACCTTCTATGGCTACACCTTC.

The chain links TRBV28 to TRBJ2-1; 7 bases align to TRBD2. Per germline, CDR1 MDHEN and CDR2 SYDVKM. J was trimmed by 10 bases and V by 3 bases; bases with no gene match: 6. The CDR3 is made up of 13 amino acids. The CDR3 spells CASSFYRGDEQFF. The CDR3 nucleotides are TGTGCCAGCAGTTTCTACCGGGGGGACGAGCAGTTCTTC.

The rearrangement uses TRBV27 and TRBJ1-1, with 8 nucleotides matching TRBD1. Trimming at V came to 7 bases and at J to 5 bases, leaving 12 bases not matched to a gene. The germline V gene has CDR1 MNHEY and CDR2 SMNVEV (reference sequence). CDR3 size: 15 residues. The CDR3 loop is CASNLSGGVMTEAFF. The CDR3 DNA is TGTGCCAGCAATCTGTCAGGGGGCGTTATGACTGAAGCTTTCTTT.

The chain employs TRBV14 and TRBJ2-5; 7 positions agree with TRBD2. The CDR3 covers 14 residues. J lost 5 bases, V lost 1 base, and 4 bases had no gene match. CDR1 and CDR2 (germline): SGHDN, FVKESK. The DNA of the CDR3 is TGTGCCAGCAGCCAAGGCAGCGGGGTTGAGACCCAGTACTTC. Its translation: CASSQGSGVETQYF.

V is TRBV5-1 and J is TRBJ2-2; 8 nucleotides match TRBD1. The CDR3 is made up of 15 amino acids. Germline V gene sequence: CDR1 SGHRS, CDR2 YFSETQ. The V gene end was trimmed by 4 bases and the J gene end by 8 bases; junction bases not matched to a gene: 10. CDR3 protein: CASSRTTGASGELFF. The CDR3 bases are TGCGCCAGCAGCCGTACGACAGGGGCATCAGGGGAGCTGTTTTTT.

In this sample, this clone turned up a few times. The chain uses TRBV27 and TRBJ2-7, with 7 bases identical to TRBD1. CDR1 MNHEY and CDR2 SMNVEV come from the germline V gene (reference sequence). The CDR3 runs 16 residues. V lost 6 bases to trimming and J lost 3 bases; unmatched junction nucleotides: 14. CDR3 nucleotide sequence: TGTGCCAGCAGCGGGAAGAGACAGGGATTGCGCTACGAGCAGTACTTC. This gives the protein CASSGKRQGLRYEQYF.